This T cell receptor (beta chain) stems from a study of OX40 agonist ivuxolimab in advanced cancers. Broader study findings: The study did not work out the antigen specificity of the expanded peripheral T cells.

Concerning this clone itself: Its antigen is not identified.

Trimming cost V 6 bases and J 4 bases, with 15 bases left between them. There are 14 residues in the CDR3. Looked up from germline, CDR1 is MNHEY and CDR2 is SMNVEV (reference sequence). Sequenced by immunoSEQ multiplex PCR; TCRdb stores in-frame clones only, minus some. Of tens of thousands of clones listed, 91% are singletons. The TCR sequence derives from an adult with an advanced solid tumor such as melanoma, head and neck, liver or kidney cancer. The chain employs TRBV27 and TRBJ1-2; D unresolved. The sequencing used CD4+ or CD8+ T cells sorted from blood, collected in a trial of the OX40 agonist ivuxolimab. The CDR3 DNA reads as TGTGCCAGCAGCCTAACCGGACGGTCCTATGGCTACACCTTC. Translated: CASSLTGRSYGYTF.